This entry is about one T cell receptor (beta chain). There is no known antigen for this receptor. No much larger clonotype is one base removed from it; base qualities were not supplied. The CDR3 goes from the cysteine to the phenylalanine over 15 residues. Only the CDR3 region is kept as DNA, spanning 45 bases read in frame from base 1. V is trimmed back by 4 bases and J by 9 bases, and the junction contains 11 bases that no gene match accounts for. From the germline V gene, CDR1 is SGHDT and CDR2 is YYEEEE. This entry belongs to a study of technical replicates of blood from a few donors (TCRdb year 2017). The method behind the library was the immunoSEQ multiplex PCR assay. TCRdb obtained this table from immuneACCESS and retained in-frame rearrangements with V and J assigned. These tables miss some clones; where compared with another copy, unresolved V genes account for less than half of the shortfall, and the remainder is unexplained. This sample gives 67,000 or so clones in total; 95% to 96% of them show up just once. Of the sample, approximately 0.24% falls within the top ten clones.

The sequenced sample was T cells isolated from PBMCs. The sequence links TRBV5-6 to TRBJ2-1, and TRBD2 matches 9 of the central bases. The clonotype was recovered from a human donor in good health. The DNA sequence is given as TGTGCCAGCAGCCCCGGAGAACTAGCGGGCCGTGAGCAGTTCTTC. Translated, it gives CASSPGELAGREQFF.